This T cell receptor (beta chain) was sequenced during a study of CD8 T cells in Susac syndrome. Comments on this clonotype: The antigen is not known.

RNA, at about 0.5 to 1 ug, was reverse transcribed with random hexamers. Amplification of the TCR beta CDR3 was carried out by immunoSEQ multiplex PCR, which spanned a total of 54 Vbeta and 13 Jbeta segments. Each CDR3 protein gets one entry after TCRdb re-called the immunoSEQ multiplex PCR reads with MiXCR. The table includes about 200,000 distinct CDR3 sequences, 90% to 95% detected once. Blood CD8+ and CD4+ T cells underwent high-throughput TCR beta sequencing. Through negative isolation, CD4+ and CD8+ T cells were obtained, while TEMRA cells were enriched using FACS. Study-level points and caveats: The number of individuals included in the study's TCR sequencing and HLA analysis was acknowledged as relatively small.

The CDR3 extends over 12 amino acids. The V gene lost 6 bases and the J gene lost 13 bases, with 18 bases spanning the gap. Germline V gene sequence: CDR1 SNHLY, CDR2 FYNNEI. The sequence derives from a human donor with multiple sclerosis. The genes are TRBV2 and TRBJ1-1; D unresolved. Material for sequencing was CD4+ T cells from PBMCs. The CDR3 nucleotides read TGTGCCAGCAGGGGTGACCCGAAGAGAGGTTTCTTT. It specifies CASRGDPKRGFF.